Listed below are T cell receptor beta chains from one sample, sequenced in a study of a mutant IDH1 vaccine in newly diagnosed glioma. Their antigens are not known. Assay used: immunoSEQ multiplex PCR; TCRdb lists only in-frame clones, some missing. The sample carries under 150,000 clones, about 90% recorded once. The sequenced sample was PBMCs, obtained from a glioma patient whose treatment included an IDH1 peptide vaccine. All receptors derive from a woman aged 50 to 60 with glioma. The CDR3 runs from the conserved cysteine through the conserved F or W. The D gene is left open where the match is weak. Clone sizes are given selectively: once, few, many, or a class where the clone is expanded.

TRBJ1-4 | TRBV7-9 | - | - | TGTGCCAGCAGCTTGACTAATGAAAAACTGTTTTTT | CASSLTNEKLFF
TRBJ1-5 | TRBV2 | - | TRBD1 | TGTGCCAGCAGTGAAGCGGAGGGGGCAGGTCAGCCCCAGCATTTT | CASSEAEGAGQPQHF
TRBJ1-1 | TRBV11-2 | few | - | TGTGCCAGCAGCACGACGACAGCGAACACTGAAGCTTTCTTT | CASSTTTANTEAFF
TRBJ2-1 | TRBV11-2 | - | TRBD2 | TGTGCCACCTCTCCGACTAGCGGGTCCAGGAGCTCCTACAATGAGCAGTTCTTC | CATSPTSGSRSSYNEQFF
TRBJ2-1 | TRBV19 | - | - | TGTGCCAGTAGTCCCTTTCACAAGGGGGGATACAATGAGCAGTTCTTC | CASSPFHKGGYNEQFF
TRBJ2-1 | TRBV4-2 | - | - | TGTGCCAGCAGCCAGCCCCCCTCAGGGAGTGAGCAGTTCTTC | CASSQPPSGSEQFF
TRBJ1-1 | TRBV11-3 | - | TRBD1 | TGTGCCAGCAGCTTAGCGGGACAGGAGAACACTGAAGCTTTCTTT | CASSLAGQENTEAFF
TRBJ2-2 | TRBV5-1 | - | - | TGCGCCAGCAGCTTTCAACAGGGCAACGGGGAGCTGTTTTTT | CASSFQQGNGELFF
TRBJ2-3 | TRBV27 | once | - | TGTGCCAGCAGTCCCCTTCGGGGGGCCAGCACAGATACGCAGTATTTT | CASSPLRGASTDTQYF
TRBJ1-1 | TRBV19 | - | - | TGTGCCGCGAAGATGAACACTGAAGCTTTCTTT | CAAKMNTEAFF
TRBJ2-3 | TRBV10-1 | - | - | TGCGCCAGCAGTACGGGGACGGATACGCAGTATTTT | CASSTGTDTQYF
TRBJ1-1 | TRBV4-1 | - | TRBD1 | TGCGCCAGCAGGGCCCTCCTCAGGGGGACTGAAGCTTTCTTT | CASRALLRGTEAFF
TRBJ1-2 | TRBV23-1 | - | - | TGCGCCAGCAGTCAGACCTGTTGGTATGGCTACACCTTC | CASSQTCWYGYTF
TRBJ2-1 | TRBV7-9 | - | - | TGTGCCAGCAGCTCGTGGGCACTACCTATTTACAATGAGCAGTTCTTC | CASSSWALPIYNEQFF
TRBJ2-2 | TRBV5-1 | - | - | TGCGCCAGCAGACGCGGCACCCCGAACACCGGGGAGCTGTTTTTT | CASRRGTPNTGELFF